Following are 26 T cell receptor beta chains from one sample sequenced in a study of blood T cell repertoires in COVID-19. The method was immunoSEQ multiplex PCR; TCRdb's version includes in-frame clones alone and lacks a portion of them. Of 400,000 to 450,000 clones in the sample, around 88% were seen once. The sample was peripheral blood. The receptors shown here come from a woman between 50 and 59 years old with COVID-19, enrolled during active disease.

This clone came up once. The CDR3 sequence is CAWSARRNYGYTF. CDR3 DNA: TGTGCCTGGAGTGCTCGTCGGAACTATGGCTACACCTTC. V and J are TRBV30 and TRBJ1-2; D gene unclear. V was cut by 1 base and J by 2 bases, with 8 bases left in between. CDR3 length: 13 amino acids. CDR1 and CDR2 from the germline V gene are GTSNPN and SVGIG (reference sequence). Full variable domain (remainder filled in from reference TRBV30 and TRBJ1-2): SQTIHQWPATLVQPVGSPLSLECTVEGTSNPNLYWYRQAAGRGLQLLFYSVGIGQISSEVPQNLSASRPQDRQFILSSKKLLLSDSGFYLCAWSARRNYGYTFGSGTRLTVV.

The V gene is TRBV9, the J gene TRBJ2-3, with 8 positions matching TRBD2. Germline V gene lookup returns CDR1 SGDLS and CDR2 YYNGEE. The CDR3 is 16 amino acids. The ends lost 0 bases at V and 3 bases at J; junction bases unmatched: 6. In nucleotides, the CDR3 is TGTGCCAGCAGCGTAGAGGAGCGGGGGCTAACAGATACGCAGTATTTT. Translating it yields CASSVEERGLTDTQYF.

V is TRBV5-1 and J is TRBJ2-2, with 8 bases fitting TRBD2. Germline CDR1 SGHRS, CDR2 YFSETQ. V lost 1 base, J lost 6 bases, and 11 bases stayed unmatched. The length of the CDR3 is 17 residues. The CDR3 protein is CASSLMPPLAVAGELFF. The DNA for the CDR3 is TGCGCCAGCAGCTTGATGCCCCCACTAGCGGTGGCCGGGGAGCTGTTTTTT.

The chain couples TRBV3-1 (or the pseudogene TRBV3-2) to TRBJ1-2; the D gene is possibly TRBD1 (5 bases). The CDR3 length is 15 residues. CDR1 LGHDT and CDR2 YNNKEL come from the germline V gene (reference sequence). Deletions cut 0 bases from V and 8 bases from J, with 16 bases between. CDR3 DNA: TGTGCCAGCAGCCAAGATCCAAAGGGGTACAAGGGCTACACCTTC. Translating it yields CASSQDPKGYKGYTF.

The chain has TRBV7-2 and TRBJ1-5; D is uncertain. The CDR3 is 17 amino acids. In germline, CDR1 is SGHTA, CDR2 FQGNSA. V was cut by 5 bases and J by 0 bases, with 17 bases left in between. The CDR3: CASSNTGSTYSNQPQHF. The CDR3 nucleotides are TGTGCCAGCAGCAACACGGGGTCCACTTATAGCAATCAGCCCCAGCATTTT.

The chain combines TRBV7-9 with TRBJ2-5, with 7 bases fitting TRBD2. The CDR3 totals 16 residues. Germline V lookup: CDR1 SEHNR, CDR2 FQNEAQ (reference sequence). Unmatched junction bases numbered 8, after V lost 0 bases and J lost 4 bases. As DNA, the CDR3 is TGTGCCAGCAGCTTAGCTCCCCGGGGAGGGAGAGAGACCCAGTACTTC. It specifies CASSLAPRGGRETQYF.

Concerning this clone itself: An end of the junction differs from the germline gene, which may be a read error. V gene TRBV19 combines with J gene TRBJ1-5; D is undetermined. Germline V gene data show CDR1 as LNHDA and CDR2 as SQIVND (reference sequence). This CDR3 region has 19 residues. The chain's CDR3 is CTSSIRRASYTYSNQPQHF. DNA of the CDR3: TGTACCAGTAGTATACGGCGGGCCTCCTATACATATAGCAATCAGCCCCAGCATTTT.

The rearrangement joins TRBV12-3 or TRBV12-4 to TRBJ2-3; TRBD1 agrees at 8 bases. The CDR3 sequence is 13 residues long. The V segment lost 5 bases and the J segment 3 bases; nucleotides outside the gene matches: 1. This CDR3 is CASSDRGTDTQYF. The CDR3, as DNA: TGTGCCAGCAGTGACAGGGGAACAGATACGCAGTATTTT.

The chain carries TRBV27 and TRBJ2-1; no clear D. Germline V lookup: CDR1 MNHEY, CDR2 SMNVEV (reference sequence). V lost 2 bases and J 7 bases, leaving 6 bases between the germline ends. CDR3 size: 12 residues. CDR3 in DNA: TGTGCCAGCAGTTTAAGCTCAAATGAGCAGTTCTTC. Translating gives CASSLSSNEQFF.

This rearrangement joins TRBV10-3 to TRBJ2-7; 10 bases match TRBD1. The ends lost 9 bases at V and 0 bases at J; junction bases unmatched: 8. CDR3 length equals 15 residues. CDR1 ENHRY and CDR2 SYGVKD come from the germline V gene. The chain's CDR3 is CAMKAGQGFSYEQYF. CDR3 nucleotide sequence: TGTGCCATGAAAGCGGGACAGGGGTTCTCCTACGAGCAGTACTTC.

The CDR3 region has the DNA TGTGCCTGGAATCAGGGCGCAACTAATGAAAAACTGTTTTTT. Translating it yields CAWNQGATNEKLFF. The chain recombines TRBV30 with TRBJ1-4, with D perhaps matching TRBD1 (5 bases). The germline V gene has CDR1 GTSNPN and CDR2 SVGIG (reference sequence). This CDR3 region has 14 residues. With 4 bases removed from V and 0 bases from J, the gap between germline ends came to 9 bases.

The V and J genes are TRBV7-6 and TRBJ2-1, with 7 bases matching TRBD2. Looked up from germline, CDR1 is SGHVS and CDR2 is FNYEAQ. With V trimmed by 3 bases and J by 3 bases, 8 bases remained unmatched. The CDR3 is made up of 16 amino acids. CDR3 region: CASSFRPASGYNEQFF. CDR3 DNA: TGTGCCAGCAGCTTCCGTCCGGCTAGCGGCTACAATGAGCAGTTCTTC.

The chain carries TRBV5-1 and TRBJ2-7; 7 nucleotides line up with TRBD2. The CDR3 contains 15 residues. Germline loops: CDR1 SGHRS, CDR2 YFSETQ. V trimming: 4 bases; J trimming: 4 bases; junction bases outside the gene matches: 11. CDR3 nucleotide sequence: TGCGCCAGCAGCGTAAGGTCAGGCGGGGGATACGAGCAGTACTTC. It specifies CASSVRSGGGYEQYF.

V is TRBV7-2 and J is TRBJ1-1; 11 bases map to TRBD1. The CDR3 has 15 residues. The germline CDR1 and CDR2 sequences are SGHTA and FQGNSA. V dropped 3 bases and J dropped 7; count of bases not matched to a gene: 7. The CDR3 sequence: CASSFGTGGVGEAFF. Here the CDR3 DNA reads TGTGCCAGCAGCTTCGGGACAGGGGGAGTCGGTGAAGCTTTCTTT.

The J gene is TRBJ2-2, the V gene TRBV3-1 (or the pseudogene TRBV3-2), with a possible D match to TRBD2 (5 bases). From germline, CDR1 is LGHDT and CDR2 YNNKEL (reference sequence). This CDR3 contains 15 residues. V gave up 1 base and J gave up 7 bases, with 13 bases separating them. The DNA for the CDR3 is TGTGCCAGCAGCCAAGTAATCCCGGGGATCGGGGAGCTGTTTTTT. Translation gives CASSQVIPGIGELFF.

V gene TRBV3-1 (or the pseudogene TRBV3-2) combines with J gene TRBJ1-1, with D unclear. Germline CDR1 and CDR2: LGHDT and YNNKEL (reference sequence). V was shortened by 0 bases and J by 7 bases, with 12 bases between the two germline ends. This CDR3 spans 14 amino acids. This CDR3 is CASSQEGAVGEAFF. The CDR3, as DNA: TGTGCCAGCAGCCAAGAGGGAGCGGTGGGTGAAGCTTTCTTT.

The J gene is TRBJ2-7, the V gene TRBV12-3 or TRBV12-4; possibly TRBD2 for D (6 bases). The CDR3 runs 13 residues. The V end lost 3 bases, the J end lost 1 base, and 7 bases lay between the germline ends. CDR3 sequence: CASSFGGSYEQYF. CDR3 bases: TGTGCCAGCAGTTTCGGGGGATCCTACGAGCAGTACTTC.

The rearrangement uses TRBV12-5 and TRBJ2-7; D is undetermined. The CDR3 runs to 12 residues. CDR1 and CDR2 from the germline V gene are LGHNT and FRNRAP. V shed 4 bases and J shed 6 bases, with 10 bases lying between them. In DNA, the CDR3 is TGTGCTAGTGGTTCCCGGGTTTCCGAGCAGTACTTC. Translated: CASGSRVSEQYF.

Only one count was recorded for this clone. The chain joins TRBV3-1 (or the pseudogene TRBV3-2) to TRBJ2-5; D is perhaps TRBD2 (5 bases). Germline assignment: CDR1 LGHDT and CDR2 YNNKEL (reference sequence). Trimming cost V 1 base and J 3 bases, with 6 bases left between them. This CDR3 is built from 13 residues. The CDR3: CASSQGREETQYF. The CDR3 region has the DNA TGTGCCAGCAGCCAAGGGCGGGAAGAGACCCAGTACTTC.

V gene TRBV20-1 combines with J gene TRBJ1-1; the match to TRBD1 covers 7 bases. The ends lost 5 bases at V and 6 bases at J; junction bases unmatched: 3. The CDR3 is 11 amino acids. Germline V lookup: CDR1 DFQATT, CDR2 SNEGSKA (reference sequence). CDR3 loop: CSAPQGAEAFF. The CDR3 coding sequence is TGCAGTGCTCCCCAGGGGGCTGAAGCTTTCTTT.

The chain links TRBV30 to TRBJ2-7; TRBD1 agrees at 10 bases. CDR3 length: 14 residues. Looked up from germline, CDR1 is GTSNPN and CDR2 is SVGIG (reference sequence). Trimming at V came to 1 base and at J to 3 bases, leaving 3 bases not matched to a gene. CDR3 loop: CAWSGGQGIYEQYF. The CDR3 DNA is TGTGCCTGGAGTGGGGGACAGGGGATCTACGAGCAGTACTTC.

This sequence joins TRBV5-4 and TRBJ2-2, with TRBD2 as a possible D gene (6 bases). The V end was cut by 2 bases, the J end by 6 bases, with 14 bases between. Germline loops: CDR1 SGHNT, CDR2 YYREEE (reference sequence). The CDR3 covers 15 residues. The CDR3 sequence is CASSFGPGGAGELFF. The CDR3, as DNA: TGTGCCAGCAGCTTCGGACCAGGAGGGGCCGGGGAGCTGTTTTTT. The whole variable domain, remainder taken from reference TRBV5-4 and TRBJ2-2, is ETGVTQSPTHLIKTRGQQVTLRCSSQSGHNTVSWYQQALGQGPQFIFQYYREEENGRGNFPPRFSGLQFPNYSSELNVNALELDDSALYLCASSFGPGGAGELFFGEGSRLTVL.

The J gene is TRBJ1-6, the V gene TRBV18; D is uncertain. The germline V gene encodes CDR1 KGHSH and CDR2 LQKENI. The CDR3 runs 17 residues. V was cut by 0 bases and J by 0 bases, with 9 bases left in between. This chain's CDR3 is CASSPPDGGSYNSPLHF. The DNA for the CDR3 is TGTGCCAGCTCACCACCGGACGGAGGCTCCTATAATTCACCCCTCCACTTT.

This chain joins TRBV6-5 and TRBJ1-2; 7 bases are a match to TRBD1. V shed 9 bases and J 5 bases; nucleotides not matched to a gene: 6. The CDR3 has 12 amino acids. Germline lookup yields CDR1 MNHEY and CDR2 SVGAGI. The CDR3 sequence: CASRDRRYGYTF. CDR3 DNA sequence: TGTGCCAGTCGGGACAGACGGTATGGCTACACCTTC.

The J gene is TRBJ2-7, the V gene TRBV24-1, with TRBD1 identical over 10 bases. The CDR3 runs to 15 residues. With V trimmed by 5 bases and J by 0 bases, 3 bases remained unmatched. Germline CDR1 is KGHDR and CDR2 is SFDVKD. CDR3 amino acids: CATSGGTGDSYEQYF. CDR3 coding DNA: TGTGCCACCAGTGGAGGGACAGGGGACTCCTACGAGCAGTACTTC.

This chain uses TRBV7-8 with TRBJ1-1, with 10 bases that match TRBD1. The CDR3 runs 15 residues. V dropped 5 bases and J dropped 6; count of bases not matched to a gene: 9. Germline CDR1 SGHVS, CDR2 FQNEAQ. The CDR3 nucleotides are TGTGCCAGCAGCGCGACGACAGGGGGCTATCCTGAAGCTTTCTTT. It specifies CASSATTGGYPEAFF.